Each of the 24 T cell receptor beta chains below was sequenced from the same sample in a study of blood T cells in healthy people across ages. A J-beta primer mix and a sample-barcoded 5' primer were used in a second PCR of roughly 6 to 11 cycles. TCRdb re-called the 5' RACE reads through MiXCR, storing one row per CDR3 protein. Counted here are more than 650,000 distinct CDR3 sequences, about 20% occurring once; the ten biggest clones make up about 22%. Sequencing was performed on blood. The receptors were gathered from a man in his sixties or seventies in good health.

CDR3 sequence (DNA): TGTGCCAGCAGCCCCCAGTCTAGCGGGACGGTCAAAAATGAGCAGTTCTTC. Translating it yields CASSPQSSGTVKNEQFF. The chain recombines TRBV7-2 with TRBJ2-7; 9 positions match TRBD2. The J call is doubtful: the DNA matches TRBJ2-1 better. This CDR3 has 17 residues. Germline CDR1 and CDR2: SGHTA and FQGNSA.

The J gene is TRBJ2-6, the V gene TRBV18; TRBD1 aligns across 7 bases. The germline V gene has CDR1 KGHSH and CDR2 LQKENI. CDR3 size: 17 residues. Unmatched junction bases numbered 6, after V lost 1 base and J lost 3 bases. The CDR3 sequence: CASSPRQGPYGANVLTF. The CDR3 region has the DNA TGTGCCAGCTCACCACGACAGGGACCCTATGGGGCCAACGTCCTGACTTTC.

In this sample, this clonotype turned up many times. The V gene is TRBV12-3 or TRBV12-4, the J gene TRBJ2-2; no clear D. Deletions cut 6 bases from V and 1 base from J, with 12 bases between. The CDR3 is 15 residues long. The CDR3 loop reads CASSPGAGNTGELFF. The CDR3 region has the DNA TGTGCCAGCAGCCCGGGTGCTGGGAACACCGGGGAGCTGTTTTTT.

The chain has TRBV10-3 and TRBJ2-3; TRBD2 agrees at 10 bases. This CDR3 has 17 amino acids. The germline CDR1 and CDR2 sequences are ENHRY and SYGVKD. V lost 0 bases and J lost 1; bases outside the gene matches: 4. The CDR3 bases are TGTGCCATCAGTGAGTCGAGCGGGGGGGTAGGCACAGATACGCAGTATTTT. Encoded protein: CAISESSGGVGTDTQYF.

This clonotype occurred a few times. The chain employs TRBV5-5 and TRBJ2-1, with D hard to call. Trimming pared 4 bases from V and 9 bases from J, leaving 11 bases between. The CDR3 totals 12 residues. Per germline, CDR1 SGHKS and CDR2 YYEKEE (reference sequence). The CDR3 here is CASSQFESEQFF. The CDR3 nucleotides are TGTGCCAGCAGCCAATTCGAGAGTGAGCAGTTCTTC.

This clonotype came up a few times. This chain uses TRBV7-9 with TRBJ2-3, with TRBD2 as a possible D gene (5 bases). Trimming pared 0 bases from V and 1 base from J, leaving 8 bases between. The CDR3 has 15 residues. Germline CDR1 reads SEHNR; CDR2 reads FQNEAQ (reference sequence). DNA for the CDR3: TGTGCCAGCAGCTTAGCGGGAGTGGGCACAGATACGCAGTATTTT. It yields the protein CASSLAGVGTDTQYF.

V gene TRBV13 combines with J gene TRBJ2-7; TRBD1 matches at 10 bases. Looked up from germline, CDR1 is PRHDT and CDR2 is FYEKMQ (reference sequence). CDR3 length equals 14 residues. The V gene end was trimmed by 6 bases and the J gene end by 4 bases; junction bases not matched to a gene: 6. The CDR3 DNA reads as TGTGCCAGCAGGAGGACAGGGGGGGCGTACGAGCAGTACTTC. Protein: CASRRTGGAYEQYF.

The CDR3 is CASSYDAGARGYTF. For the CDR3, the DNA is TGTGCCAGCAGTTACGACGCCGGGGCAAGGGGCTACACCTTC. The chain is built from TRBV12-3 or TRBV12-4 and TRBJ1-2, with a tentative D call TRBD1 (5 bases). V was shortened by 4 bases and J by 8 bases, with 17 bases between the two germline ends. CDR3 length: 14 amino acids.

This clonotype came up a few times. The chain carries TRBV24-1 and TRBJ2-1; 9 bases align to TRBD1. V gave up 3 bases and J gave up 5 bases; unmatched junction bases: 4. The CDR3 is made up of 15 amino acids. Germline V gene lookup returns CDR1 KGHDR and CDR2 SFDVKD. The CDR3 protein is CATSDPGQGHNEQFF. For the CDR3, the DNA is TGTGCCACCAGTGATCCGGGACAGGGACACAATGAGCAGTTCTTC.

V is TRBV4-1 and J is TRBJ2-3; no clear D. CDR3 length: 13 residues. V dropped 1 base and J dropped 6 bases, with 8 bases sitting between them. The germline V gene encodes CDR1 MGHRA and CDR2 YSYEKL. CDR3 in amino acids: CASSQGRWDTQYF. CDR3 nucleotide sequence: TGCGCCAGCAGCCAAGGTCGCTGGGATACGCAGTATTTT.

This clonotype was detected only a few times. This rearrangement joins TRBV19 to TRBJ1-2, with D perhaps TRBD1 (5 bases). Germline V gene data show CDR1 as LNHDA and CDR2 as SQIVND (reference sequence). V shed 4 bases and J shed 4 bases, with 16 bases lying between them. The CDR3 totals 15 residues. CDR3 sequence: CASSKIPGGPYGYTF. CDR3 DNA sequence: TGTGCCAGTAGTAAGATTCCTGGGGGTCCCTATGGCTACACCTTC.

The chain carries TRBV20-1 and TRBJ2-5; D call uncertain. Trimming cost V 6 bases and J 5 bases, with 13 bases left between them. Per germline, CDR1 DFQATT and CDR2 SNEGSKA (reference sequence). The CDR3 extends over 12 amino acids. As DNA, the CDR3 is TGCAGTGCCAGAAATTTCGGGGAGACCCAGTACTTC. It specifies CSARNFGETQYF.

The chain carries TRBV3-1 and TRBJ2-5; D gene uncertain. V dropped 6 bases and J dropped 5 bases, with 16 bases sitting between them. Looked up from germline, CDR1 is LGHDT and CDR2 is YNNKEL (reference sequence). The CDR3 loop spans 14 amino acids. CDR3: CASSRRSRLETQYF. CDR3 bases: TGTGCCAGCAGTCGCAGGAGCAGGTTGGAGACCCAGTACTTC.

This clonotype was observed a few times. The CDR3 region has the DNA TGTGCCAGCAAGAGGTTGTCGGGGGACTACGAGCAGTACTTC. Its protein is CASKRLSGDYEQYF. The J gene is TRBJ2-1, the V gene TRBV6-2 or TRBV6-3; TRBD2 might be the D (6 bases). The tail of the sequence fits TRBJ2-7 better, so the J call may be wrong. From germline, CDR1 is MNHEY and CDR2 SVGEGT. The CDR3 spans 14 residues.

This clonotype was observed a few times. The CDR3 sequence: CASSQGTYNEQYF. CDR3 coding DNA: TGTGCCAGCAGTCAGGGGACCTACAATGAGCAGTACTTC. The V call is TRBV6-6, the J call TRBJ2-1, with a possible D match to TRBD1 (6 bases). The end of the DNA fits TRBJ2-7 better, so the J call may be wrong. Germline V gene sequence: CDR1 MNHNY, CDR2 SVGAGI (reference sequence). This CDR3 contains 13 residues.

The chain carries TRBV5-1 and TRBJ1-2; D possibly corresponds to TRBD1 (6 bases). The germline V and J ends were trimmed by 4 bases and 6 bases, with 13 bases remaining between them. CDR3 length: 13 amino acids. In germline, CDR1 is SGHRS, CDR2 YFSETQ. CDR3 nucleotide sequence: TGCGCCAGCAGCCTACAGGGTCGGGATGGCTACACCTTC. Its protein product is CASSLQGRDGYTF.

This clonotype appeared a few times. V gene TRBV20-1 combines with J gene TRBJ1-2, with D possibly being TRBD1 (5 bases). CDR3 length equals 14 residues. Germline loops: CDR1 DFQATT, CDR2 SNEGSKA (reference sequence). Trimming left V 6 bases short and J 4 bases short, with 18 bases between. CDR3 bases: TGCAGTGCCCCGAGGGGCAGGTACTTCTATGGCTACACCTTC. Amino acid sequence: CSAPRGRYFYGYTF.

This CDR3 reads CASSLNSGTVETQYF. Here the CDR3 DNA reads TGCGCCAGCAGCTTGAATAGCGGGACGGTAGAGACCCAGTACTTC. The chain has TRBV5-1 and TRBJ2-5, with 8 bases aligning to TRBD2. V lost 1 base, J lost 4 bases, and 6 bases stayed unmatched. The germline V gene has CDR1 SGHRS and CDR2 YFSETQ. The CDR3 totals 15 residues.

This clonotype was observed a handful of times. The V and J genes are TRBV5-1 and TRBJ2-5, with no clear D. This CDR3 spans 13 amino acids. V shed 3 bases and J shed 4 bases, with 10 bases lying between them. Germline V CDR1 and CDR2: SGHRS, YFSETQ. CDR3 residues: CASSYEARETQYF. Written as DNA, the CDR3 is TGCGCCAGCAGCTACGAAGCGAGAGAGACCCAGTACTTC.

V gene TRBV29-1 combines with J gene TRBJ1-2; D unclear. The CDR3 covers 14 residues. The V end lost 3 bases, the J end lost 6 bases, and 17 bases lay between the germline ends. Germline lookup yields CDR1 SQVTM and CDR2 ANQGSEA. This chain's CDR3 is CSVDKVRGYDGYTF. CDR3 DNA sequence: TGCAGCGTTGATAAAGTCCGGGGTTATGATGGCTACACCTTC.

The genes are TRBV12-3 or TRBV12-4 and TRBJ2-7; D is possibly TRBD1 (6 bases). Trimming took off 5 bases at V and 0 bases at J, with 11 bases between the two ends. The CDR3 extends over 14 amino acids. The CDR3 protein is CASSSGGHSYEQYF. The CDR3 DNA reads TGTGCCAGCAGTAGTGGGGGCCACTCCTACGAGCAGTACTTC.

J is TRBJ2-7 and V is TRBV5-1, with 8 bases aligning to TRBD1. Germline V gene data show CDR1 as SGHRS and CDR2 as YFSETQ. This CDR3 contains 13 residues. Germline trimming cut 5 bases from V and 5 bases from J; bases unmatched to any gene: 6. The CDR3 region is CASRPGGGNEQYF. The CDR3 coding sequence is TGCGCCAGCAGACCAGGGGGCGGGAACGAGCAGTACTTC.

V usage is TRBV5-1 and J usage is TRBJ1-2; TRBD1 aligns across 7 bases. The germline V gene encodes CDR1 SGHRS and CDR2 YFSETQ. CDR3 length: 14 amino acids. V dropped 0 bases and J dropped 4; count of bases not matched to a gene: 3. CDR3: CASSLAPGGYGYTF. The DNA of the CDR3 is TGCGCCAGCAGCTTGGCCCCAGGGGGCTATGGCTACACCTTC.

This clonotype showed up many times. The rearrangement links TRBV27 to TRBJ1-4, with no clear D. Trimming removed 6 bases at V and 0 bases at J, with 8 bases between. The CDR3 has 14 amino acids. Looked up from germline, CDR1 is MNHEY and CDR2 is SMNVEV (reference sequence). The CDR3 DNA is TGTGCCAGCAGGTCCCGGGCAACTAATGAAAAACTGTTTTTT. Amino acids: CASRSRATNEKLFF.